This T cell receptor beta chain was identified in a study of T cells in women clearing cervical HPV infection. Assay: immunoSEQ multiplex PCR; the TCRdb copy retains only in-frame clones and omits some. The repertoire shows some 37,000 clones; the top ten hold around 3.5%. Of note for this clone: The read finishes 3 residues shy of the CDR3 end, and the germline J gene is used to complete it.

V gave up 7 bases and J gave up 4 bases, with 21 bases separating them. The CDR3 contains 16 residues. The sequencing sample was made of blood buffy coat. The sequence was obtained from a woman aged 18 to 69 with a cervical HPV16 infection that either progressed to CIN3+ or cleared (not recorded which). The genes are TRBV12-3 or TRBV12-4 and TRBJ2-3; weak D call: TRBD2 (7 bases). CDR3 region: CASTQTAGASADTQYF. The part of the CDR3 DNA that was read is TGTGCCAGCACCCAGACCGCGGGGGCATCGGCAGATACG.